This paragraph reports one T cell receptor (beta chain). Its antigen is not known. This entry belongs to a study of T cells in tuberculosis. Regarding the study as a whole: GMM-specific TCRs were nearer to active tuberculosis alpha repertoires, suggesting expansion.

TCRdb's copy holds only in-frame clones and misses some; the assay was immunoSEQ multiplex PCR. The table lists some 40,000 clones, 95% of them singletons. Latent tuberculosis screening used tuberculin skin test and IGRA at entry. Germline CDR1 and CDR2: ENHRY and SYGVKD. The junction had 6 bases not matched to a gene; V was cut back by 6 bases and J by 7 bases. The CDR3 sequence is 13 residues long. Material for sequencing was PBMCs. The chain carries TRBV10-3 and TRBJ2-1, with 7 bases aligning to TRBD1. This TCR was recovered from a donor between 10 and 35 years old with latent tuberculosis or without tuberculosis infection. CDR3 nucleotide sequence: TGTGCCATCAGCGACAGGGAGAGGAATGAGCAGTTCTTC. Protein: CAISDRERNEQFF.